A single sample gave rise to the 25 T cell receptor beta chains below, sequenced in a study of PD-1 blockade in classical Hodgkin lymphoma. Profiled with immunoSEQ multiplex PCR; TCRdb holds only in-frame clones, not every one. The sample contains roughly 40,000 clones, just over 65% of which appear only once. The time point was: cycle 4 day 1 (C4D1), after about 6 weeks of nivolumab. All the patients suffered relapse after autologous stem cell transplantation, and brentuximab vedotin exposure differed. The sample in question was peripheral blood mononuclear cells (PBMCs), obtained before the fourth cycle of nivolumab. These receptors were obtained from a human donor with classical Hodgkin lymphoma.

The chain is built from TRBV6-7 and TRBJ2-7; the match to TRBD1 covers 9 bases. TRBV6-7 is classed as an ORF, of uncertain function. The CDR3 covers 17 residues. V lost 5 bases to trimming and J lost 3 bases; unmatched junction nucleotides: 14. The CDR3 DNA sequence: TGTGCCAGCAGTCGCCACCGGCCAGGACAGGGGAACTACGAGCAGTACTTC. Translating gives CASSRHRPGQGNYEQYF.

The gene calls are TRBV7-8 and TRBJ1-5, with unresolved D. Germline assignment: CDR1 SGHVS and CDR2 FQNEAQ. The V end lost 4 bases, the J end lost 8 bases, and 6 bases lay between the germline ends. The length of the CDR3 is 11 residues. CDR3 region: CASSSGEPQHF. The CDR3 DNA sequence: TGTGCCAGCAGCTCCGGGGAGCCCCAGCATTTT.

There are a few counts of this clone. The V call is TRBV19, the J call TRBJ1-4, with TRBD1 matching over 8 bases. The CDR3 spans 17 residues. CDR1 is LNHDA, CDR2 SQIVND, per germline (reference sequence). V shed 3 bases, J shed 4 bases, and the junction held 10 bases outside the gene matches. The CDR3 nucleotides read TGTGCCAGTAGTATCCGGACAGGGAGGAGGCTTAATGAAAAACTGTTTTTT. Translating it yields CASSIRTGRRLNEKLFF.

This CDR3 is CASSSGDTGELFF. The CDR3 DNA follows: TGTGCCAGCTCATCAGGGGACACCGGGGAGCTGTTTTTT. The J gene is TRBJ2-2, the V gene TRBV18; weak D call: TRBD1 (6 bases). V was cut by 5 bases and J by 3 bases, with 7 bases left in between. Germline assignment: CDR1 KGHSH and CDR2 LQKENI. The CDR3 is 13 amino acids.

V and J are TRBV7-2 and TRBJ1-1; no firm D call. Trimming stripped 1 base from V and 1 base from J, with 4 bases between. The CDR3 is 13 residues long. Germline V gene data show CDR1 as SGHTA and CDR2 as FQGNSA. The CDR3 DNA reads as TGTGCCAGCAGCTTAGACGCGAACACTGAAGCTTTCTTT. This translates into CASSLDANTEAFF.

The CDR3, as DNA: TGTGCCAGCAGTTTTCATGGTCGAAGGTACTATGGCTACACCTTC. It specifies CASSFHGRRYYGYTF. The chain is built from TRBV5-6 and TRBJ1-2; D remains unclear. This CDR3 has 15 amino acids. Trimming took off 5 bases at V and 3 bases at J, with 17 bases between the two ends. Germline CDR1 reads SGHDT; CDR2 reads YYEEEE. The full variable domain, in which reference TRBV5-6 and TRBJ1-2 provide the parts outside the CDR3, is DAGVTQSPTHLIKTRGQQVTLRCSPKSGHDTVSWYQQALGQGPQFIFQYYEEEERQRGNFPDRFSGHQFPNYSSELNVNALLLGDSALYLCASSFHGRRYYGYTFGSGTRLTVV.

The chain recombines TRBV5-1 with TRBJ2-5; TRBD2 aligns across 16 bases. The CDR3 has 17 residues. The V gene end was trimmed by 0 bases and the J gene end by 4 bases; junction bases not matched to a gene: 3. Germline V gene sequence: CDR1 SGHRS, CDR2 YFSETQ. The CDR3 is CASSLEGLAGGSETQYF. CDR3 DNA sequence: TGCGCCAGCAGCTTGGAGGGACTAGCGGGAGGGTCAGAGACCCAGTACTTC.

The chain has TRBV29-1 and TRBJ2-5, with D uncertain. This CDR3 spans 11 amino acids. V lost 7 bases, J lost 2 bases, and 8 bases lay in between. The germline V gene has CDR1 SQVTM and CDR2 ANQGSEA. Here the CDR3 reads CSAGLQETQYF. For the CDR3, the DNA is TGCAGCGCCGGATTACAAGAGACCCAGTACTTC.

The chain combines TRBV5-1 with TRBJ2-1; a weak D match, TRBD2 (5 bases). Deletions cut 4 bases from V and 6 bases from J, with 17 bases between. Germline CDR1 SGHRS, CDR2 YFSETQ. The CDR3 sequence is 15 residues long. The CDR3 here is CASSPSGDRTNEQFF. The CDR3 coding sequence is TGCGCCAGCAGCCCAAGCGGAGACCGGACCAATGAGCAGTTCTTC.

The gene calls are TRBV28 and TRBJ1-6; a weak D match, TRBD1 (5 bases). Per germline, CDR1 MDHEN and CDR2 SYDVKM. The CDR3 covers 15 residues. V lost 5 bases, J lost 5 bases, and 13 bases lay in between. CDR3 nucleotides: TGTGCCAGCAGTACCCAGGGTATGAATAATTCACCCCTCCACTTT. Amino acids: CASSTQGMNNSPLHF.

The rearrangement joins TRBV5-1 to TRBJ2-1, with 11 bases aligning to TRBD2. CDR1 SGHRS and CDR2 YFSETQ come from the germline V gene. V dropped 4 bases and J dropped 0; count of bases not matched to a gene: 3. CDR3 length equals 16 residues. CDR3 bases: TGCGCCAGCAGCGTACTAGCGGGGGTCTCCTACAATGAGCAGTTCTTC. Translated: CASSVLAGVSYNEQFF.

The gene calls are TRBV7-2 and TRBJ1-6; D is perhaps TRBD1 (6 bases). CDR1 is SGHTA and CDR2 is FQGNSA in the germline V gene. The germline V and J ends were trimmed by 1 base and 10 bases, with 11 bases remaining between them. There are 14 residues in the CDR3. The CDR3 loop reads CASSLEGGRSPLHF. The CDR3 DNA follows: TGTGCCAGCAGCTTAGAGGGGGGACGCTCACCCCTCCACTTT.

This clone has a single count. The chain has TRBV30 and TRBJ2-7; 8 bases align to TRBD1. The CDR3 extends over 16 amino acids. V lost 3 bases and J lost 5; bases outside the gene matches: 15. CDR1 and CDR2 from the germline V gene are GTSNPN and SVGIG (reference sequence). The CDR3 DNA reads TGTGCCTGGAGCCTGAGGGACAGGCACTCGGGCAACGAGCAGTACTTC. This translates into CAWSLRDRHSGNEQYF. The full variable domain, rest sourced from reference TRBV30 and TRBJ2-7, is SQTIHQWPATLVQPVGSPLSLECTVEGTSNPNLYWYRQAAGRGLQLLFYSVGIGQISSEVPQNLSASRPQDRQFILSSKKLLLSDSGFYLCAWSLRDRHSGNEQYFGPGTRLTVT.

The chain has TRBV7-2 and TRBJ1-1, with D unresolved. CDR1 SGHTA and CDR2 FQGNSA come from the germline V gene. The V and J ends lost 5 bases and 4 bases respectively, with 14 bases between them. The CDR3 has 14 residues. In DNA form, the CDR3 reads TGTGCCAGCAGCCCGAGCAGACGGGGCACTGAAGCTTTCTTT. Translated, it gives CASSPSRRGTEAFF.

This chain joins TRBV9 and TRBJ2-5, with 14 bases matching TRBD2. The CDR3 is made up of 17 amino acids. Per the germline V gene, CDR1 is SGDLS and CDR2 is YYNGEE. J gave up 4 bases and V 4 bases, and 9 bases lay outside the gene matches. CDR3 residues: CASSYGTSGRRGETQYF. CDR3 bases: TGTGCCAGCAGCTACGGGACTAGCGGGAGACGAGGAGAGACCCAGTACTTC.

In its sample, this clone was seen a few times. The chain is built from TRBV19 and TRBJ1-5; 7 bases align to TRBD1. The V segment lost 4 bases and the J segment 2 bases; nucleotides outside the gene matches: 2. Germline loops: CDR1 LNHDA, CDR2 SQIVND (reference sequence). CDR3 length: 14 residues. CDR3: CASSTGTGNQPQHF. The CDR3 DNA reads TGTGCCAGTAGTACCGGGACAGGCAATCAGCCCCAGCATTTT.

This clone was seen just once. The DNA of the CDR3 is TGTGCCAGCTCACCCCAGGGGGCGGAAAATGAGCAGTTCTTC. The encoded protein is CASSPQGAENEQFF. The chain couples TRBV18 to TRBJ2-1; TRBD1 matches at 8 bases. J lost 7 bases, V lost 3 bases, and 5 bases had no gene match. Germline V gene sequence: CDR1 KGHSH, CDR2 LQKENI. This CDR3 has 14 amino acids.

This clone appeared a few times. The chain combines TRBV7-2 with TRBJ2-1, with 9 bases that match TRBD1. There are 18 residues in the CDR3. V trimming: 5 bases; J trimming: 7 bases; junction bases outside the gene matches: 18. CDR1 and CDR2 from the germline V gene are SGHTA and FQGNSA. CDR3 coding DNA: TGTGCCAGCAGCCGGACCGGGACAGGGAGACCACCGGGGAATGAGCAGTTCTTC. It codes for CASSRTGTGRPPGNEQFF.

The gene calls are TRBV7-9 and TRBJ1-3; D gene ambiguous. Deletions cut 0 bases from V and 0 bases from J, with 6 bases between. Germline values: CDR1 SEHNR, CDR2 FQNEAQ (reference sequence). The CDR3 is made up of 15 amino acids. The CDR3 loop reads CASSLAESSGNTIYF. The DNA of the CDR3 is TGTGCCAGCAGCTTAGCAGAGAGCTCTGGAAACACCATATATTTT. Full variable domain (remainder filled in from reference TRBV7-9 and TRBJ1-3): DTGVSQNPRHKITKRGQNVTFRCDPISEHNRLYWYRQTLGQGPEFLTYFQNEAQLEKSRLLSDRFSAERPKGSFSTLEIQRTEQGDSAMYLCASSLAESSGNTIYFGEGSWLTVV.

This chain joins TRBV10-3 and TRBJ2-7; D not resolved. Trimming removed 6 bases at V and 2 bases at J, with 5 bases between. Germline V CDR1 and CDR2: ENHRY, SYGVKD. CDR3 length: 11 amino acids. CDR3 loop: CAIRNTYEQYF. In DNA form, the CDR3 reads TGTGCCATCAGGAATACCTACGAGCAGTACTTC.

The chain uses TRBV28 and TRBJ1-4; D remains unclear. CDR1 and CDR2 from the germline V gene are MDHEN and SYDVKM. The V end was cut by 6 bases, the J end by 8 bases, with 10 bases between. The CDR3 runs to 12 residues. The DNA for the CDR3 is TGTGCCAGCAGCTTAAAAAGCGAAAAACTGTTTTTT. It translates to CASSLKSEKLFF.

The J gene is TRBJ2-3, the V gene TRBV7-9, with 9 bases identical to TRBD1. The CDR3 extends over 14 amino acids. V shed 7 bases, J shed 5 bases, and the junction held 7 bases outside the gene matches. Germline assignment: CDR1 SEHNR and CDR2 FQNEAQ (reference sequence). The CDR3 DNA follows: TGTGCCAGCAAGGACAGGGGACGGGTAGATACGCAGTATTTT. Protein: CASKDRGRVDTQYF.

This chain links TRBV7-8 with TRBJ2-1, with 10 bases aligning to TRBD2. The CDR3 sequence is 14 residues long. Germline V gene sequence: CDR1 SGHVS, CDR2 FQNEAQ. With 5 bases clipped from V and 8 bases from J, the junction kept 6 bases outside the gene matches. CDR3 residues: CASSSTSGTYEQFF. Here the CDR3 DNA reads TGTGCCAGCAGCAGTACTAGCGGGACCTATGAGCAGTTCTTC.

This clone is a singleton in its sample. The chain uses TRBV6-5 and TRBJ1-2; D ambiguous. Looked up from germline, CDR1 is MNHEY and CDR2 is SVGAGI. The CDR3 consists of 15 residues. The V end was cut by 2 bases, the J end by 8 bases, with 18 bases between. The CDR3 nucleotides read TGTGCCAGCAGTTACGGGCAGAGCACCCGACGGGGCTACACCTTC. It is translated as CASSYGQSTRRGYTF.

This clone has a handful of counts. V is TRBV11-2 and J is TRBJ2-7; D is perhaps TRBD1 (6 bases). V dropped 1 base and J dropped 5 bases, with 15 bases sitting between them. The germline V gene encodes CDR1 SGHAT and CDR2 FQNNGV. CDR3 length equals 15 residues. The CDR3 reads CASSLGRGQIHEQYF. In DNA, the CDR3 is TGTGCCAGCAGCTTAGGCAGGGGCCAGATTCACGAGCAGTACTTC.